This T cell receptor beta chain was obtained from a study of cytomegalovirus exposure and HLA in healthy donors. The germline V gene has CDR1 LNHDA and CDR2 SQIVND (reference sequence). The CDR3 extends over 14 amino acids. Germline trimming cut 6 bases from V and 5 bases from J; bases unmatched to any gene: 6. Study-wide results and limits: The authors confirmed in vitro that a few CMV-associated chains were specific for CMV antigens.

PCR involved 60 Vbeta and 13 Jbeta primers. The method was immunoSEQ multiplex PCR; TCRdb's version includes in-frame clones alone and lacks a portion of them. The sample comprises more than 95,000 clones, around 80% of which are singletons, and 10% rests with the top ten. About this clone itself: Its specificity is unknown.

This rearrangement joins TRBV19 to TRBJ1-1; 10 positions agree with TRBD1. Sequencing input: PBMCs. This sequence originates from a woman aged 18-29 years in good health and CMV-seropositive. The CDR3 sequence: CASSFPGQGTEAFF. CDR3 DNA: TGTGCCAGTAGCTTCCCGGGACAGGGGACTGAAGCTTTCTTT. The variable domain in full, with the rest retrieved from reference TRBV19 and TRBJ1-1, is DGGITQSPKYLFRKEGQNVTLSCEQNLNHDAMYWYRQDPGQGLRLIYYSQIVNDFQKGDIAEGYSVSREKKESFPLTVTSAQKNPTAFYLCASSFPGQGTEAFFGQGTRLTVV.